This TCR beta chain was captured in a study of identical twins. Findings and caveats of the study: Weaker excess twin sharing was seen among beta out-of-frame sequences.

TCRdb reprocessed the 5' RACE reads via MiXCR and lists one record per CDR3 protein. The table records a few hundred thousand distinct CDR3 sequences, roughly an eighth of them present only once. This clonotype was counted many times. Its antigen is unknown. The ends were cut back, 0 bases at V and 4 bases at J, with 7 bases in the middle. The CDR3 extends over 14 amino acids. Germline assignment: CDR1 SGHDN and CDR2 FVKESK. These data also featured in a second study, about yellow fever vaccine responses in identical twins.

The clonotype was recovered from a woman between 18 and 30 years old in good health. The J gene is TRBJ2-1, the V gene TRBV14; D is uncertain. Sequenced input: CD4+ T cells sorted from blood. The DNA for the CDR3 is TGTGCCAGCAGCCAAGATCAGTGGTACAATGAGCAGTTCTTC. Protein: CASSQDQWYNEQFF.